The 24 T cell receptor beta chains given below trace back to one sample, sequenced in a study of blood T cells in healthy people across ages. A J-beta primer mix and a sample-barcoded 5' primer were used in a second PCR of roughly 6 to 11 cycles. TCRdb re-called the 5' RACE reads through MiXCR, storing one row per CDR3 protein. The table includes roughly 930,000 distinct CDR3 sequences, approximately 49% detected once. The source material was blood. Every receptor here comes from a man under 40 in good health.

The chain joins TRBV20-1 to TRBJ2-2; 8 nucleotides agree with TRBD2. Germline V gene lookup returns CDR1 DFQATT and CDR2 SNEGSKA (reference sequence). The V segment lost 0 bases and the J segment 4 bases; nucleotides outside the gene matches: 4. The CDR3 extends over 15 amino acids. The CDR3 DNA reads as TGCAGTGCTAGAGATCAGCGGGGGCCCACCGGGGAGCTGTTTTTT. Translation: CSARDQRGPTGELFF.

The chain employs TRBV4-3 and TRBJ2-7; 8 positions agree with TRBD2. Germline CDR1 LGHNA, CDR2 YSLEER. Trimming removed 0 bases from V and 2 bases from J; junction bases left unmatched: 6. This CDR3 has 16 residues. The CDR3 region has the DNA TGCGCCAGCAGCCAAGACTCGCGGGGGGTCACCTACGAGCAGTACTTC. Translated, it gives CASSQDSRGVTYEQYF.

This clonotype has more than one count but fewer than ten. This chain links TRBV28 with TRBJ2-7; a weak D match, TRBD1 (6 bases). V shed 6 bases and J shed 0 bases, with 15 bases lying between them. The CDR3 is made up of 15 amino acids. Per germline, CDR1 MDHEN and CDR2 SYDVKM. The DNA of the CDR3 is TGTGCCAGCAGAGCCCCAGGGGCTAGCTCCTACGAGCAGTACTTC. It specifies CASRAPGASSYEQYF.

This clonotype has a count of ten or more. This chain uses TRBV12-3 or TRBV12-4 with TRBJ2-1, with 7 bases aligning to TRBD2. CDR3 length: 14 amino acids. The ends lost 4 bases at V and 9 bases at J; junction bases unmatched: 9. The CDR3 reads CASSSSGKNTEQFF. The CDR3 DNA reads TGTGCCAGCAGTTCAAGCGGGAAAAACACTGAGCAGTTCTTC.

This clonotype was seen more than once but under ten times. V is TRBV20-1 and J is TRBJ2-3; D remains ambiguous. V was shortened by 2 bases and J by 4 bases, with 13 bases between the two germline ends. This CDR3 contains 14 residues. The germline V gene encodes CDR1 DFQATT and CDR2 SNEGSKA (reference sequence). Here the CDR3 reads CSARLVWAPDTQYF. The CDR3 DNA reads TGCAGTGCTAGACTCGTCTGGGCGCCAGATACGCAGTATTTT.

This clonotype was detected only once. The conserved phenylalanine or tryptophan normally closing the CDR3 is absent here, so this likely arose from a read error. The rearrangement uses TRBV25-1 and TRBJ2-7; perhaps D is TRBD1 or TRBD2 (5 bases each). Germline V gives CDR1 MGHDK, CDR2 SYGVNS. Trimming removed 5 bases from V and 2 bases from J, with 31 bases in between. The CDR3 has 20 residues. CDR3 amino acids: CASSKPPQCRGDQVAYEQYL. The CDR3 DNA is TGTGCCAGCAGTAAACCTCCCCAGTGTCGAGGGGACCAAGTGGCCTACGAGCAGTACTTA.

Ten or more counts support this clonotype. The CDR3 is CASSATRGGTDTQYF. The CDR3 DNA reads as TGTGCCAGCAGTGCCACCAGGGGTGGCACAGATACGCAGTATTTT. This rearrangement joins TRBV6-4 to TRBJ2-3, with D tentatively TRBD1 (6 bases). Germline lookup yields CDR1 MRHNA and CDR2 SNTAGT. V lost 4 bases and J lost 1, with 12 bases in between. CDR3 length: 15 amino acids.

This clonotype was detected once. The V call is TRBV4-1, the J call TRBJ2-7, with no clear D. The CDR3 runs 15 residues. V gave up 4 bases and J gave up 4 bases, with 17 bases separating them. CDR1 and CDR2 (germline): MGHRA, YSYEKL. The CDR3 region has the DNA TGCGCCAGCAGCCGAAGCATCTCTCCTCCTTACGAGCAGTACTTC. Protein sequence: CASSRSISPPYEQYF.

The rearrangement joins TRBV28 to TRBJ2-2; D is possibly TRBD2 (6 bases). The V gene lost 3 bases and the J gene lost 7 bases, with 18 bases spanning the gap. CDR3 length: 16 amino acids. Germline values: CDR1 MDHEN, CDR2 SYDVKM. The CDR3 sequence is CASSFSSRGVFGELFF. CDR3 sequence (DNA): TGTGCCAGCAGTTTTTCTTCCCGCGGGGTGTTCGGGGAGCTGTTTTTT.

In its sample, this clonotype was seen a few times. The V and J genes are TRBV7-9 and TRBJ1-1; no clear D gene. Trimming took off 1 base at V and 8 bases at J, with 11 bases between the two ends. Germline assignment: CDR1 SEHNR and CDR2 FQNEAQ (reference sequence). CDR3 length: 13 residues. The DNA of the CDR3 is TGTGCCAGCAGCTTAGTTGGTGGACCCGAAGCTTTCTTT. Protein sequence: CASSLVGGPEAFF.

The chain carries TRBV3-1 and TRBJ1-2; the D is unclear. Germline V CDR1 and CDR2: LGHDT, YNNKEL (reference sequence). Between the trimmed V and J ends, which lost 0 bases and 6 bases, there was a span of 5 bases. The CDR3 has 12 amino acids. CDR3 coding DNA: TGTGCCAGCAGCCAAGATAATCATGGCTACACCTTC. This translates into CASSQDNHGYTF.

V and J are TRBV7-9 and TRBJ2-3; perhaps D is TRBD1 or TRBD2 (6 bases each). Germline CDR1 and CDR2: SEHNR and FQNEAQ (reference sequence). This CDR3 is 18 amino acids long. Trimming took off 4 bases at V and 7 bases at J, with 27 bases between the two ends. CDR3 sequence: CASSSLGGGQTTLNTQYF. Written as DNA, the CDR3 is TGTGCCAGCAGCTCCTTAGGGGGAGGACAGACTACCCTAAATACGCAGTATTTT. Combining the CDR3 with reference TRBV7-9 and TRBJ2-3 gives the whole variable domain DTGVSQNPRHKITKRGQNVTFRCDPISEHNRLYWYRQTLGQGPEFLTYFQNEAQLEKSRLLSDRFSAERPKGSFSTLEIQRTEQGDSAMYLCASSSLGGGQTTLNTQYFGPGTRLTVL.

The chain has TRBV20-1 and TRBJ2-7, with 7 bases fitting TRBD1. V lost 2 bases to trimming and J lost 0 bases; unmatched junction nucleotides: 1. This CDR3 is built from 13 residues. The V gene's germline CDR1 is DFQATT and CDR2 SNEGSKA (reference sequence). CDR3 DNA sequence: TGCAGTGCTAGACGGGACAGCTCCTACGAGCAGTACTTC. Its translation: CSARRDSSYEQYF.

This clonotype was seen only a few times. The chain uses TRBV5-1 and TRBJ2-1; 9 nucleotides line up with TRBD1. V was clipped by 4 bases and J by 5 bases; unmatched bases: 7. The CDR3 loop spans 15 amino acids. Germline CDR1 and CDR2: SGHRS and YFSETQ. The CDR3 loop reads CASSPEGTGNNEQFF. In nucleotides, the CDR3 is TGCGCCAGCAGCCCGGAGGGGACAGGGAACAATGAGCAGTTCTTC.

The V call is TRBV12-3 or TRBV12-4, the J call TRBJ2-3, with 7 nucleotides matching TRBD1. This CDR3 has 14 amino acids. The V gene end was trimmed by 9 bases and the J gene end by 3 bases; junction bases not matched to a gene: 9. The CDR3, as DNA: TGTGCCAGTGGACGAGACAGGGTAACAGATACGCAGTATTTT. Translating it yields CASGRDRVTDTQYF.

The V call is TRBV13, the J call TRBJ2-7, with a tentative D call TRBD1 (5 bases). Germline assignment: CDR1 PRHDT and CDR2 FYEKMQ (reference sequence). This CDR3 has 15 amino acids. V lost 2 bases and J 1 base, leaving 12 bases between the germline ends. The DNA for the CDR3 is TGTGCCAGCAGCTTAACAAGAGACAGTTCCTACGAGCAGTACTTC. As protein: CASSLTRDSSYEQYF.

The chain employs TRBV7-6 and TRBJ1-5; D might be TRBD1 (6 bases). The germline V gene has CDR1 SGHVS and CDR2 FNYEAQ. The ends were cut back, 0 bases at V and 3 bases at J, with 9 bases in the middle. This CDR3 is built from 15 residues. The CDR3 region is CASSLATGANQPQHF. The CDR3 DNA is TGTGCCAGCAGCTTAGCAACGGGGGCCAATCAGCCCCAGCATTTT.

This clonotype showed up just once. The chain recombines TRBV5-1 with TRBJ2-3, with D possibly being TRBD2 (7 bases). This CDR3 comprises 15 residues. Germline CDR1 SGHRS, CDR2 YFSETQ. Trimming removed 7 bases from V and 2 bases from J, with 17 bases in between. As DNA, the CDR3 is TGCGCCAGCGCCCTAGGGGGGGGACTCACAGATACGCAGTATTTT. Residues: CASALGGGLTDTQYF.

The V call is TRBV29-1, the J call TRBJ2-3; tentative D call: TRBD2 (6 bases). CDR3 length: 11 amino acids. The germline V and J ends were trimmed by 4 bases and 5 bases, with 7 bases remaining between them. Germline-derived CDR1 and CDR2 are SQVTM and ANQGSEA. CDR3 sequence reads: CSVGGVDTQYF. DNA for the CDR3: TGCAGCGTTGGGGGGGTAGATACGCAGTATTTT.

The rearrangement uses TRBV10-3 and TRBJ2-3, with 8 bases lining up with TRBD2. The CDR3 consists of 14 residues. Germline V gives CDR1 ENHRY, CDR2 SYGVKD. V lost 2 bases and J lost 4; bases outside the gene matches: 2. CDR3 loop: CAISEGTSSDTQYF. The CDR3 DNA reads TGTGCCATCAGTGAGGGGACTAGTTCAGATACGCAGTATTTT.

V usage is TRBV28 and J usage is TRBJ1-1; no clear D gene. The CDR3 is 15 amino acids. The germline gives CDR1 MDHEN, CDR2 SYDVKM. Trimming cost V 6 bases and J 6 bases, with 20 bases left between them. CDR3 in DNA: TGTGCCAGCAGGCCAGGTCGAGGGTATTCTTCTGAAGCTTTCTTT. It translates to CASRPGRGYSSEAFF.

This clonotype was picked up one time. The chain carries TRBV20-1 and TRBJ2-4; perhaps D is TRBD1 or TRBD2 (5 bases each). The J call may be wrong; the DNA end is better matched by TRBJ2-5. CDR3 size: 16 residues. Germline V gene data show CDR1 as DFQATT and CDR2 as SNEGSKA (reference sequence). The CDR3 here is CSATSRRGRTVETQYF. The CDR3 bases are TGCAGTGCTACCTCACGCCGGGGACGGACGGTAGAGACCCAGTACTTC.

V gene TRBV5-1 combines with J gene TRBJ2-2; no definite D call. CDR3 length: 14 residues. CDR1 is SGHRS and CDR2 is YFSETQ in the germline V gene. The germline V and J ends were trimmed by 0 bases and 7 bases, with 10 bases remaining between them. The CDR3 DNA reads TGCGCCAGCAGCTTGGCCGAGGCCAACGGGGAGCTGTTTTTT. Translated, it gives CASSLAEANGELFF.

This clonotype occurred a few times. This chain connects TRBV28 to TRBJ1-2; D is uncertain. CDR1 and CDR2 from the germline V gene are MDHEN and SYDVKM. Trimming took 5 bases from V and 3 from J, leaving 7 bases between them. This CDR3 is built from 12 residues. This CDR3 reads CASSRGYYGYTF. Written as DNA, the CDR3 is TGTGCCAGCAGTCGAGGATACTATGGCTACACCTTC.